The clone carrying this T cell receptor beta chain appeared a single time. Its antigen is not identified. Measured with immunoSEQ multiplex PCR; TCRdb has only the in-frame clones, and not every one. The data contain about 340,000 clones, about 93% of them seen just once; the ten biggest clones take up 5.7%. These data are taken from a study of brain T cells in children with intractable seizures. General study findings and limits: HCMV serostatus was not known, and viral specificity came from CDR3 similarity only. Absence of clones before surgery may stem from lower sequencing depth.

The CDR3 length is 14 residues. Germline V lookup: CDR1 LNHDA, CDR2 SQIVND (reference sequence). V was clipped by 2 bases and J by 7 bases, with 14 bases between them. Time point described: blood from clinic visit 5 months post-surgery; TSC patient then seizure free. Sequencing was limited to surgery cases with top T cell transcript signatures in brain tissue. Pre-surgery treatment included at least one anti-epileptic drug. Specimen: peripheral blood, collected approximately 5 months after surgery. The chain combines TRBV19 with TRBJ1-1, with D tentatively TRBD1 (5 bases). This sequence was found in a boy less than two years old with tuberous sclerosis and intractable seizures. CDR3 nucleotides: TGTGCCAGTAGTATATCGGGGCCCAAGAGTGAAGCTTTCTTT. Encoded protein: CASSISGPKSEAFF.